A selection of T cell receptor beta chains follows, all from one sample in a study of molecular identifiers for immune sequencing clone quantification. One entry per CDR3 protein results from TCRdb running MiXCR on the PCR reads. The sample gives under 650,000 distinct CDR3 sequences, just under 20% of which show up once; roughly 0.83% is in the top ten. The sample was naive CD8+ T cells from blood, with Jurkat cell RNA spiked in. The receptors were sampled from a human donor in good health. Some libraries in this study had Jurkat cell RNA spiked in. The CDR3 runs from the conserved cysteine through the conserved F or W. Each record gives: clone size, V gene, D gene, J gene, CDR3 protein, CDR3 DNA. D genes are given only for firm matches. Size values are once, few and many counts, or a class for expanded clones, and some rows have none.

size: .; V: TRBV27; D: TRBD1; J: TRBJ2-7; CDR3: CASRDRAGYYEQYF; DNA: TGTGCCAGCAGGGACAGGGCAGGTTACTACGAGCAGTACTTC
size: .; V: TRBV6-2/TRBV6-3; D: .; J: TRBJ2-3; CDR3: CASSWVGPGDTQYF; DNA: TGTGCCAGCAGTTGGGTAGGTCCTGGGGATACGCAGTATTTT
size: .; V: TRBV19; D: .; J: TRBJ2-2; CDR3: CASSSSGRGELFF; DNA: TGTGCCAGTAGTAGTTCTGGTCGGGGGGAGCTGTTTTTT
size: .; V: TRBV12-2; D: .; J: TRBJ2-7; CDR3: CASRSGQGYYEQYF; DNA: TGTGCAAGTCGCTCAGGACAGGGGTACTACGAGCAGTACTTC
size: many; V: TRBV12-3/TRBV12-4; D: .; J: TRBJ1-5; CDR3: CASSLSPRGSNQPQHF; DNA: TGTGCCAGCAGTTTAAGTCCCAGGGGAAGCAATCAGCCCCAGCATTTT
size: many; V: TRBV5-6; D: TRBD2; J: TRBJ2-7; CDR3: CASSLVLAGAYEQYF; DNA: TGTGCCAGCAGCTTGGTGTTAGCGGGAGCCTACGAGCAGTACTTC
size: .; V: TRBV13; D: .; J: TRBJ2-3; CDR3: CASSLELAGNPDSQYF; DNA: TGTGCCAGCAGCTTAGAACTGGCGGGGAACCCAGATTCGCAGTATTTT
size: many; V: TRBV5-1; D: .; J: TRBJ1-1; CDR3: CASSLAQGIMNTEAFF; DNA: TGCGCCAGCAGCTTGGCGCAGGGAATTATGAACACTGAAGCTTTCTTT
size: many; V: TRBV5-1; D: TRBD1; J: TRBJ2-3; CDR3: CASSLLGQWDDTQYF; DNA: TGCGCCAGCAGCTTGCTGGGACAGTGGGACGATACGCAGTATTTT
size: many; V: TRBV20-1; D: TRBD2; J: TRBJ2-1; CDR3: CSARASGSAFGYNEQFF; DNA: TGCAGTGCTAGAGCCAGCGGGAGCGCTTTTGGGTACAATGAGCAGTTCTTC
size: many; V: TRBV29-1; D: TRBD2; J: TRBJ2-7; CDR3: CSVEDPSGAYYEQYF; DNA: TGCAGCGTTGAAGATCCTAGCGGGGCTTATTACGAGCAGTACTTC
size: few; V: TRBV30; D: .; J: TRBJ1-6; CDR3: CAWSVLRSPLHF; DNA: TGTGCCTGGAGTGTATTGCGATCACCCCTCCACTTT
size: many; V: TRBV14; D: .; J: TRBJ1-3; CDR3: CASSQGTGNTIYF; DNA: TGTGCCAGCAGCCAGGGGACTGGAAACACCATATATTTT
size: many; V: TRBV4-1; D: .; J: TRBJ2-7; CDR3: CASSQEHTIYEQYF; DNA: TGCGCCAGCAGCCAAGAACACACAATCTACGAGCAGTACTTC
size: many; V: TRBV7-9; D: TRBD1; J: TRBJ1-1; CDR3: CASSSPWDRGPVNEAFF; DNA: TGTGCCAGCAGCTCCCCTTGGGACAGGGGGCCGGTTAATGAAGCTTTCTTT
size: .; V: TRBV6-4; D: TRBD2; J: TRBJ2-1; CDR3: CASSVGGSSTNEQVF; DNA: TGTGCCAGCAGTGTCGGCGGGAGCTCAACTAATGAGCAGGTCTTC
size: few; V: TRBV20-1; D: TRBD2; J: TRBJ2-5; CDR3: CSAQSAGGIPQETQYF; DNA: TGCAGTGCCCAGTCTGCGGGGGGGATCCCCCAGGAGACCCAGTACTTC
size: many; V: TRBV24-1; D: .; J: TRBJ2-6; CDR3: CATSDSTGANVLTF; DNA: TGTGCCACCAGTGACTCGACTGGGGCCAACGTCCTGACTTTC
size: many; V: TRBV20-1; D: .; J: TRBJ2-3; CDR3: CSARTGEGDTDTQYF; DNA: TGCAGTGCTAGAACGGGAGAGGGAGACACAGATACGCAGTATTTT
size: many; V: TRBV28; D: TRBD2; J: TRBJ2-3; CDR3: CASRGNLWREEGDTQYF; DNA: TGTGCCAGCCGGGGTAACTTGTGGCGGGAGGAGGGAGATACGCAGTATTTT
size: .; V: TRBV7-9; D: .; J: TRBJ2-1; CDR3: CASSLLQELFHERFF; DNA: TGTGCCAGCAGCTTATTACAGGAGCTTTTCCATGAGCGGTTCTTC
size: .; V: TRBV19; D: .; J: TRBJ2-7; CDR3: CASSVGRYEQYF; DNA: TGTGCCAGTAGTGTCGGGCGGTACGAGCAGTACTTC
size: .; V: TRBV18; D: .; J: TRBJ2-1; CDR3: CASSPRAGESNEQFF; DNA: TGTGCCAGCTCACCACGGGCAGGGGAGTCCAATGAGCAGTTCTTC
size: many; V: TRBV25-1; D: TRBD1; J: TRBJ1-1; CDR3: CASSDPTGGYTEAFF; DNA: TGTGCCAGCAGTGACCCGACAGGGGGTTACACTGAAGCTTTCTTT
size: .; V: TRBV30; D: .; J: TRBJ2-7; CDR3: CAFDGTGKNYEQYF; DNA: TGTGCCTTCGACGGTACAGGGAAAAACTACGAGCAGTACTTC
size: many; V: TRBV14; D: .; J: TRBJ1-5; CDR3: CASSQGTDRHQPQHF; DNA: TGTGCCAGCAGCCAGGGAACAGACCGGCATCAGCCCCAGCATTTT
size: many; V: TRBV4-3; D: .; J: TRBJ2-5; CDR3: CASSQDLPSSETQYF; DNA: TGCGCCAGCAGCCAAGATCTTCCAAGTTCAGAGACCCAGTACTTC
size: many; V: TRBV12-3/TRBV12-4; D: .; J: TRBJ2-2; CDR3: CASGGFNTGELFF; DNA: TGTGCCAGCGGTGGATTTAACACCGGGGAGCTGTTTTTT
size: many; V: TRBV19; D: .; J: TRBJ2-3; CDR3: CASSMDQGVTDTQYF; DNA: TGTGCCAGTAGTATGGATCAGGGAGTAACAGATACGCAGTATTTT
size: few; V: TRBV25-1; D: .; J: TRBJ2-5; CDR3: CASSEFVYGETQYF; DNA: TGTGCCAGCAGTGAATTCGTTTATGGGGAGACCCAGTACTTC